These T cell receptor beta chains were read from a single sample in a study of blood T cell repertoires in COVID-19. Using immunoSEQ multiplex PCR, the repertoire was profiled, and TCRdb retains in-frame clones only, with some absent. The profile shows tens of thousands of clones, roughly 87% of them singletons. The sequenced sample was peripheral blood. These receptors were taken from a man between 18 and 29 years old with COVID-19, enrolled during active disease. Each CDR3 is given with its conserved first and last residue. The D gene is left open where the match is weak. Clone size is shown for a subset of rows, as once, few, many or a class of expanded clone.

>TRBJ2-3|TRBV28|-|-
CASQLGGRADTQYF
TGTGCCAGTCAGCTGGGGGGGCGGGCAGATACGCAGTATTTT
>TRBJ2-1|TRBV9|-|-
CASSVDSYEYRNEQFF
TGTGCCAGCAGCGTAGACTCCTATGAATACCGCAATGAGCAGTTCTTC
>TRBJ2-2|TRBV11-3|once|TRBD1
CASTDRGGTGELFF
TGTGCCAGCACCGACAGGGGAGGAACCGGGGAGCTGTTTTTT
>TRBJ2-1|TRBV29-1|-|-
CSVWGDFDEQFF
TGCAGCGTTTGGGGCGATTTCGATGAGCAGTTCTTC
>TRBJ1-5|TRBV24-1|-|-
CATSDSQNRDWQPQHF
TGTGCCACCAGTGATTCCCAGAACAGGGATTGGCAGCCCCAGCATTTT
>TRBJ1-2|TRBV7-3|-|-
CASSYPGSGYTF
TGTGCCAGCAGCTATCCCGGGAGCGGCTACACCTTC
>TRBJ2-1|TRBV7-9|-|TRBD2
CASVGRANEQFF
TGTGCCAGCGTCGGGAGGGCAAATGAGCAGTTCTTC
>TRBJ1-2|TRBV15|-|-
CATSRGREYGYTF
TGTGCCACCAGCAGAGGACGGGAATATGGCTACACCTTC
>TRBJ2-5|TRBV11-2|once|-
CASSLVRSQETQYF
TGTGCCAGCAGCTTAGTACGGTCCCAAGAGACCCAGTACTTC
>TRBJ2-1|TRBV13|-|TRBD2
CASRSRAGVDTYEQFF
TGTGCCAGCAGATCACGAGCGGGAGTGGATACCTATGAGCAGTTCTTC
>TRBJ1-3|TRBV4-3|-|-
CASSQDTLPGDTIYF
TGCGCCAGCAGCCAAGATACCCTCCCTGGAGACACCATATATTTT
>TRBJ2-2|TRBV7-7|-|TRBD1
CASSSGQGNTGELFF
TGTGCTAGCAGTTCGGGACAGGGGAACACCGGGGAGCTGTTTTTT
>TRBJ2-3|TRBV9|-|TRBD2
CASSARLAGGGGTDTQYF
TGTGCCAGCAGCGCCCGACTAGCGGGAGGTGGGGGCACAGATACGCAGTATTTT
>TRBJ2-1|TRBV3-1/TRBV3-2|-|-
CASSQVRGEQFF
TGTGCCAGCAGCCAAGTCCGGGGTGAGCAGTTCTTC
>TRBJ2-7|TRBV18|-|TRBD2
CASSPGGGSQGLQYF
TGTGCCAGCTCACCAGGCGGGGGGTCCCAAGGGTTGCAGTACTTC
>TRBJ1-4|TRBV18|-|TRBD1
CASSPPTGAEKLFF
TGTGCCAGCTCACCACCGACAGGGGCTGAAAAACTGTTTTTT
>TRBJ2-7|TRBV4-3|-|-
CASSQDLGLYSSYEQYF
TGCGCCAGCAGCCAAGATCTTGGTCTCTATAGCTCCTACGAGCAGTACTTC
>TRBJ1-5|TRBV28|-|-
CASIGGGLGQPQHF
TGTGCCAGCATAGGGGGTGGTTTGGGTCAGCCCCAGCATTTT
>TRBJ2-1|TRBV18|few|TRBD1
CASSPQGAQANEQFF
TGTGCCAGCTCGCCACAGGGGGCGCAAGCCAATGAGCAGTTCTTC
>TRBJ2-7|TRBV4-1|-|-
CASSPLGRSESYEQYF
TGCGCCAGCAGCCCCCTGGGCAGGTCAGAGTCCTACGAGCAGTACTTC
>TRBJ1-1|TRBV19|-|-
CASSINSFTEAFF
TGTGCCAGTAGTATTAACAGTTTCACTGAAGCTTTCTTT
>TRBJ2-2|TRBV7-9|-|TRBD1
CASSLARDRGTFTGELFF
TGTGCCAGCAGCTTAGCCCGGGACAGGGGCACATTTACCGGGGAGCTGTTTTTT
>TRBJ1-1|TRBV2|-|TRBD1
CANLTGRTEAFF
TGTGCCAACTTGACAGGGCGGACTGAAGCTTTCTTT
>TRBJ1-2|TRBV20-1|-|-
CSASSVQRNYGYTF
TGCAGTGCTAGTAGCGTTCAACGTAACTATGGCTACACCTTC
>TRBJ2-1|TRBV12-3/TRBV12-4|few|-
CASSFSGGDEQFF
TGTGCCAGCAGTTTTTCGGGTGGCGATGAGCAGTTCTTC
>TRBJ1-2|TRBV6-4|-|-
CASSEEGFSGGYTF
TGTGCCAGCAGCGAGGAGGGATTTTCGGGTGGCTACACCTTC
>TRBJ2-5|TRBV13|-|-
CASSPSRGNLWETQYF
TGTGCCAGCAGCCCCAGCCGGGGGAACCTTTGGGAGACCCAGTACTTC
>TRBJ2-1|TRBV19|-|TRBD2
CASSPRLAGVGDNEQFF
TGTGCCAGTAGCCCCCGACTAGCGGGAGTTGGTGACAATGAGCAGTTCTTC
>TRBJ2-7|TRBV19|-|-
CASSFPRRAVHEQYF
TGTGCCAGTAGTTTCCCCCGCAGGGCGGTCCACGAGCAGTACTTC
>TRBJ1-6|TRBV27|-|-
CASGTRGHFNSPLHF
TGTGCCAGCGGAACCAGAGGACATTTTAATTCACCCCTCCACTTT
>TRBJ1-5|TRBV19|-|TRBD1
CASSTGTGGWQPQHF
TGTGCCAGTAGTACAGGGACAGGGGGATGGCAGCCCCAGCATTTT
>TRBJ1-3|TRBV19|-|-
CASTLDFSGNTIYF
TGTGCCAGTACCCTGGACTTCTCTGGGAACACCATATATTTT
>TRBJ1-6|TRBV11-2|-|TRBD1
CASSPGTGASPLHF
TGTGCCAGCAGCCCGGGGACAGGGGCTTCACCCCTCCACTTT
>TRBJ1-6|TRBV4-2|few|TRBD1
CASSDGQDHISPLHF
TGTGCCAGCAGCGATGGACAGGATCACATTTCACCCCTCCACTTT
>TRBJ2-7|TRBV30|-|TRBD1
CAWDGQGTYEQYF
TGTGCCTGGGACGGACAGGGTACCTACGAGCAGTACTTC
>TRBJ2-7|TRBV15|once|-
CATSSLRRAYEQYF
TGTGCCACCAGCTCCCTCAGGAGGGCCTACGAGCAGTACTTC
>TRBJ2-7|TRBV11-1|-|-
CASSLEDRSSGEQYF
TGTGCCAGCAGCTTAGAGGACCGGAGTTCAGGGGAGCAGTACTTC
>TRBJ2-2|TRBV5-4|many|TRBD2
CASSFKREGTGELFF
TGTGCCAGCAGCTTCAAGCGGGAGGGGACCGGGGAGCTGTTTTTT
>TRBJ2-3|TRBV4-1|once|TRBD2
CASSQVVTGGLVDTQYF
TGCGCCAGCAGCCAAGTGGTCACGGGGGGTTTGGTAGATACGCAGTATTTT
>TRBJ1-6|TRBV25-1|-|TRBD1
CASRETGANYSPLHF
TGTGCCAGCAGGGAAACAGGGGCTAATTATTCACCCCTCCACTTT
>TRBJ1-2|TRBV28|-|TRBD1
CASSRRDRIFYGYTF
TGTGCCAGCAGCCGTAGGGACAGGATTTTCTATGGCTACACCTTC
>TRBJ1-2|TRBV3-1/TRBV3-2|-|TRBD1
CASSQGQGDGYTF
TGTGCCAGCAGCCAAGGACAGGGGGATGGCTACACCTTC
>TRBJ1-1|TRBV28|-|-
CASRQVTEAFF
TGTGCCAGCAGGCAGGTGACTGAAGCTTTCTTT
>TRBJ1-1|TRBV25-1|once|-
CASSWGRVTEAFF
TGTGCCAGCAGTTGGGGCAGAGTCACTGAAGCTTTCTTT
>TRBJ2-7|TRBV5-4|few|TRBD2
CASSSGLAGNSYEQYF
TGTGCCAGCAGCTCGGGACTAGCGGGGAACTCCTACGAGCAGTACTTC
>TRBJ1-2|TRBV10-3|-|-
CAISTNPGQTHYGYTF
TGTGCCATCAGTACGAATCCGGGACAAACCCACTATGGCTACACCTTC
>TRBJ1-5|TRBV7-2|-|-
CASSLSGGRSNQPQHF
TGTGCCAGCAGCTTATCGGGGGGCCGTAGCAATCAGCCCCAGCATTTT
>TRBJ1-5|TRBV5-1|-|TRBD1
CASSPGQGDQPQHF
TGCGCCAGCAGCCCTGGACAGGGGGATCAGCCCCAGCATTTT